One sample yielded the 13 T cell receptor beta chains listed below, sequenced in a study of cytomegalovirus exposure and HLA in healthy donors. PCR was performed using 60 Vbeta and 13 Jbeta primers. Libraries were prepared by immunoSEQ multiplex PCR; TCRdb keeps only in-frame clonotypes and omits some of them. In the table there are around 92,000 clones, approximately 80% of which are singletons. The sequenced sample was PBMCs. All receptors derive from a man aged 18 to 35 in good health and CMV-seronegative.

This chain joins TRBV5-4 and TRBJ1-1; 7 nucleotides align to TRBD1. With V trimmed by 4 bases and J by 7 bases, 10 bases remained unmatched. This CDR3 has 14 residues. Germline CDR1 is SGHNT and CDR2 is YYREEE (reference sequence). CDR3 DNA: TGTGCCAGCAGCCAATCCAGGGGGTGGGATGAAGCTTTCTTT. Its protein is CASSQSRGWDEAFF.

The chain employs TRBV7-8 and TRBJ2-1; TRBD2 agrees at 8 bases. The V and J ends lost 2 bases and 4 bases, in that order; junction bases with no gene match: 7. The CDR3 covers 16 residues. The germline CDR1 and CDR2 sequences are SGHVS and FQNEAQ. The CDR3 loop is CASSLMGSGTYNEQFF. The CDR3 nucleotides are TGTGCCAGCAGCTTAATGGGTAGCGGGACGTACAATGAGCAGTTCTTC.

This clone was detected only once. This chain joins TRBV6-5 and TRBJ1-2; perhaps TRBD1 as D (5 bases). V gave up 6 bases and J gave up 1 base, with 15 bases separating them. From germline, CDR1 is MNHEY and CDR2 SVGAGI. This CDR3 contains 15 residues. The chain's CDR3 is CASSYGGGNNYGYTF. For the CDR3, the DNA is TGTGCCAGCAGCTATGGGGGAGGAAATAACTATGGCTACACCTTC.

The chain is built from TRBV19 and TRBJ2-7, with TRBD1 matching 8 bases. V lost 3 bases to trimming and J lost 1 base; unmatched junction nucleotides: 5. CDR3 length: 15 amino acids. The V gene's germline CDR1 is LNHDA and CDR2 SQIVND (reference sequence). CDR3 amino acids: CASSIGQGVSYEQYF. For the CDR3, the DNA is TGTGCCAGTAGTATCGGACAGGGAGTATCCTACGAGCAGTACTTC.

DNA for the CDR3: TGTGCCAGCAGCCGGTACCGGACAAGGAGCGAGCAGTACTTC. It yields the protein CASSRYRTRSEQYF. The chain recombines TRBV7-2 with TRBJ2-7; possible D gene TRBD1, 5 bases. This CDR3 spans 14 amino acids. Germline V gene data show CDR1 as SGHTA and CDR2 as FQGNSA. The V end was cut by 5 bases, the J end by 6 bases, with 17 bases between. Full variable domain (outside the CDR3, taken from reference TRBV7-2 and TRBJ2-7): GAGVSQSPSNKVTEKGKDVELRCDPISGHTALYWYRQSLGQGLEFLIYFQGNSAPDKSGLPSDRFSAERTGGSVSTLTIQRTQQEDSAVYLCASSRYRTRSEQYFGPGTRLTVT.

This chain links TRBV2 with TRBJ1-4, with a possible D match to TRBD1 (6 bases). Germline V gene sequence: CDR1 SNHLY, CDR2 FYNNEI. The CDR3 loop spans 14 amino acids. V gave up 7 bases and J gave up 7 bases, with 16 bases separating them. Here the CDR3 DNA reads TGTGCCAGCATCAGGGGAGAAGGCGGTGAAAAACTGTTTTTT. It yields the protein CASIRGEGGEKLFF.

The rearrangement joins TRBV2 to TRBJ1-1; tentative D call: TRBD1 (5 bases). CDR1 SNHLY and CDR2 FYNNEI come from the germline V gene. The CDR3 sequence is 13 residues long. The germline V and J ends were trimmed by 4 bases and 8 bases, with 14 bases remaining between them. Here the CDR3 DNA reads TGTGCCAGCAGTGTATCACAGGCCGCCGAAGCTTTCTTT. Amino acid sequence: CASSVSQAAEAFF.

CDR3 in DNA: TGTGCCAGCAGCTTGGCCCGCCGGGAAACCGGCACAGATACGCAGTATTTT. This gives the protein CASSLARRETGTDTQYF. V usage is TRBV5-6 and J usage is TRBJ2-3; maybe TRBD2 (5 bases). The V end was cut by 0 bases, the J end by 1 base, with 15 bases between. CDR1 is SGHDT and CDR2 is YYEEEE in the germline V gene. The CDR3 is 17 amino acids.

A few counts support this clone. The chain couples TRBV10-3 to TRBJ1-6; 9 bases are shared with TRBD1. The junction had 18 bases not matched to a gene; V was cut back by 6 bases and J by 9 bases. The CDR3 runs to 18 residues. Per germline, CDR1 ENHRY and CDR2 SYGVKD. The CDR3: CAISSDFPGQGISSPLHF. CDR3 DNA sequence: TGTGCCATCAGCTCCGATTTTCCGGGACAGGGTATTAGTTCACCCCTCCACTTT.

This rearrangement joins TRBV9 to TRBJ1-2, with D maybe TRBD1 (5 bases). V was clipped by 3 bases and J by 4 bases, with 7 bases between them. The V gene's germline CDR1 is SGDLS and CDR2 YYNGEE. The CDR3 has 12 residues. The CDR3 DNA follows: TGTGCCAGCAGCGGACAGCGCTATGGCTACACCTTC. This gives the protein CASSGQRYGYTF.

Only a few counts were recorded for this clone. The gene calls are TRBV5-6 and TRBJ1-2; 9 nucleotides align to TRBD1. Looked up from germline, CDR1 is SGHDT and CDR2 is YYEEEE. The junction had 11 bases not matched to a gene; V was cut back by 4 bases and J by 4 bases. The CDR3 has 16 residues. The DNA for the CDR3 is TGTGCCAGCAGCGGCGCACGGGACAGGGTGGCCTATGGCTACACCTTC. This sequence encodes CASSGARDRVAYGYTF.

The chain couples TRBV18 to TRBJ1-1, with D perhaps TRBD1 (5 bases). Trimming pared 2 bases from V and 5 bases from J, leaving 18 bases between. The CDR3 is made up of 16 amino acids. Germline V gene sequence: CDR1 KGHSH, CDR2 LQKENI. CDR3 sequence reads: CASSPGSGQGGTEAFF. The CDR3, as DNA: TGTGCCAGCTCACCAGGATCGGGGCAGGGAGGGACTGAAGCTTTCTTT.

This sequence joins TRBV25-1 and TRBJ1-5; D remains ambiguous. Per germline, CDR1 MGHDK and CDR2 SYGVNS. There are 13 residues in the CDR3. With 2 bases removed from V and 3 bases from J, the gap between germline ends came to 5 bases. The CDR3 reads CASSEQDNQPQHF. DNA for the CDR3: TGTGCCAGCAGTGAACAGGACAATCAGCCCCAGCATTTT.